What follows are 5 T cell receptor beta chains derived from one specimen sequenced in a study of identical twins (dated by TCRdb to between 2015 and 2016). The library was built by means of 5' RACE. Sequencing took place on an Illumina HiSeq 2000. TCRdb ran its own pipeline on the public reads, namely fastp trimming at Q25 and MiXCR clone calling, and kept in-frame beta chains. All rows with the same CDR3 protein become a single entry with the most common DNA and genes. The sample records 500,000 to 550,000 distinct CDR3 sequences, about 20% of which are singletons. Clones ranked in the top ten supply around 0.5% of the sample. This sample also belongs to another study, concerning yellow fever vaccine responses in identical twins.

Sample: CD4+ T cells sorted from blood. The receptors were sampled from a young woman in good health.

This chain uses TRBV7-3 with TRBJ2-5, with TRBD1 as a possible D gene (5 bases). This CDR3 region has 16 residues. Trimming stripped 0 bases from V and 2 bases from J, with 13 bases between. Germline CDR1 SGHTA, CDR2 FQGTGA. CDR3 sequence (DNA): TGTGCCAGCAGCTTAACTAGGGGTAGGCGACAAGAGACCCAGTACTTC. Protein product: CASSLTRGRRQETQYF.

This clonotype was seen only a few times. An end of the junction does not agree with germline; a read error may underlie this. The chain joins TRBV6-5 to TRBJ1-1, with D uncertain. The V gene's germline CDR1 is MNHEY and CDR2 SVGAGI. The CDR3 is made up of 16 amino acids. The CDR3 coding sequence is TGTGCCAGCAGTTACTCCCAGACCGTGATCCTAACCCCGGGGTCCTTT. The encoded protein is CASSYSQTVILTPGSF.

This clonotype was counted only a few times. The chain links TRBV7-3 to TRBJ1-1, with D hard to call. The CDR3 runs 16 residues. Trimming removed 2 bases at V and 5 bases at J, with 18 bases between. The V gene's germline CDR1 is SGHTA and CDR2 FQGTGA. In DNA form, the CDR3 reads TGTGCCAGCAGCTTATCGAGGTTGGTAGGTGGGACTGAAGCTTTCTTT. It encodes CASSLSRLVGGTEAFF.

The chain couples TRBV20-1 to TRBJ2-5, with D unresolved. Trimming pared 1 base from V and 0 bases from J, leaving 9 bases between. CDR1 and CDR2 from the germline V gene are DFQATT and SNEGSKA (reference sequence). This CDR3 has 14 amino acids. CDR3 nucleotide sequence: TGCAGTGCTAGAGGGCCAGCTTACCAAGAGACCCAGTACTTC. It codes for CSARGPAYQETQYF.

This chain connects TRBV10-3 to TRBJ2-5; 12 nucleotides match TRBD1. Germline V CDR1 and CDR2: ENHRY, SYGVKD. This CDR3 is 16 amino acids long. The V segment lost 6 bases and the J segment 5 bases; nucleotides outside the gene matches: 10. This CDR3 reads CAISDSGTGGRETQYF. The CDR3 bases are TGTGCCATCAGCGACTCCGGGACAGGGGGCCGGGAGACCCAGTACTTC.